Presented here are 7 T cell receptor beta chains from one specimen sequenced in a study of T cells in localized non-small cell lung cancer. The table came from immunoSEQ multiplex PCR; TCRdb's copy has only in-frame clones and leaves some out. This sample carries fewer than 25,000 clones, 86% of them seen once, and the ten largest clones take roughly 1.1%. The source was peripheral blood, collected before any cancer treatment. Receptor source: a woman aged 40 to 75 with stage I lung adenocarcinoma.

Of note for this clone: The same CDR3 arises from other DNA sequences in this sample as well. The chain recombines TRBV2 with TRBJ1-3; the D is unclear. CDR1 and CDR2 (germline): SNHLY, FYNNEI. The germline V and J ends were trimmed by 8 bases and 8 bases, with 16 bases remaining between them. CDR3 length equals 13 residues. CDR3 sequence reads: CASSSGRLDTIYF. The CDR3 DNA sequence: TGTGCCAGCTCTTCCGGTCGTTTGGACACCATATATTTT.

This chain joins TRBV18 and TRBJ2-5; no reliable D call. CDR1 is KGHSH, CDR2 LQKENI, per germline. V gave up 6 bases and J gave up 5 bases, with 10 bases separating them. The length of the CDR3 is 12 residues. In DNA, the CDR3 is TGTGCCAGCTCCCCAAGTGGGGAGACCCAGTACTTC. Its translation is CASSPSGETQYF.

The chain employs TRBV9 and TRBJ1-2; D uncertain. The length of the CDR3 is 14 residues. Germline values: CDR1 SGDLS, CDR2 YYNGEE. Trimming removed 3 bases from V and 4 bases from J, with 13 bases in between. Here the CDR3 DNA reads TGTGCCAGCAGCGCGACCCAACTTAGCTATGGCTACACCTTC. Translating gives CASSATQLSYGYTF. Full variable domain (missing parts from reference TRBV9 and TRBJ1-2): DSGVTQTPKHLITATGQRVTLRCSPRSGDLSVYWYQQSLDQGLQFLIQYYNGEERAKGNILERFSAQQFPDLHSELNLSSLELGDSALYFCASSATQLSYGYTFGSGTRLTVV.

The J gene is TRBJ2-1, the V gene TRBV4-3, with TRBD2 matching 13 bases. V trimming: 1 base; J trimming: 0 bases; junction bases outside the gene matches: 9. The germline V gene encodes CDR1 LGHNA and CDR2 YSLEER. This CDR3 spans 20 amino acids. The CDR3 nucleotides are TGCGCCAGCAGCCAAGTCGGGGGGACTAGCGGGGCCCCCTCCTACAATGAGCAGTTCTTC. Translation gives CASSQVGGTSGAPSYNEQFF.

V is TRBV7-2 and J is TRBJ2-2; D unresolved. The germline gives CDR1 SGHTA, CDR2 FQGNSA. This CDR3 spans 13 amino acids. With 2 bases removed from V and 7 bases from J, the gap between germline ends came to 8 bases. The CDR3 reads CASSLLSYGELFF. Here the CDR3 DNA reads TGTGCCAGCAGCTTACTAAGTTACGGGGAGCTGTTTTTT.

The chain is built from TRBV18 and TRBJ2-4; 8 bases are a match to TRBD2. Germline values: CDR1 KGHSH, CDR2 LQKENI. This CDR3 is built from 15 residues. V trimming: 4 bases; J trimming: 7 bases; junction bases outside the gene matches: 9. In nucleotides, the CDR3 is TGTGCCAGCTCACAAACCGGGACGGGAGGGAACATTCAGTACTTC. Translation gives CASSQTGTGGNIQYF.

V and J are TRBV4-3 and TRBJ2-1, with 12 positions matching TRBD2. The CDR3 runs 20 residues. V was clipped by 3 bases and J by 3 bases; unmatched bases: 15. From germline, CDR1 is LGHNA and CDR2 YSLEER. CDR3 loop: CASSHPASGGAHLNYNEQFF. The DNA for the CDR3 is TGCGCCAGCAGCCACCCCGCTAGCGGGGGGGCCCACCTAAACTACAATGAGCAGTTCTTC.